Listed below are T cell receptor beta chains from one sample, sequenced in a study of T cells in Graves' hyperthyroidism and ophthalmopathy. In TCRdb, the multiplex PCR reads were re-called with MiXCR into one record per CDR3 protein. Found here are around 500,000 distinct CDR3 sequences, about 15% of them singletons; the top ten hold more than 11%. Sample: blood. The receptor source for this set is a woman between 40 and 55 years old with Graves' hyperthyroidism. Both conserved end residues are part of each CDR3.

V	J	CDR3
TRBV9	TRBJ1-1	CASSTPPGQGNTEAFF
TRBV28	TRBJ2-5	CASSLTGLAGEETQYF
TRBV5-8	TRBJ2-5	CASSWGKGLQETQYF
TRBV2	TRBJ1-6	CASRGEATYNSPLHF
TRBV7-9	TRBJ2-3	CASSPQDRKPTDTQYF
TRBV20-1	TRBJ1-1	CSARGNENPEAFF
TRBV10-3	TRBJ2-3	CAISGGQGRTDTQYF
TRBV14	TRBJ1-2	CASSENYNTQGPPGYGYTF
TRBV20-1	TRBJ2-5	CSARDLFAGGGETQYF
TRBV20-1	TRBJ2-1	CSARDLSGESPHEQFF
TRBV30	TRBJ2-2	CAWSGAGANTGELFF
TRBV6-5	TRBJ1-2	CASSYSLGQGSNYGYTF
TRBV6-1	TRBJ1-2	CASSEYAGDGYTF
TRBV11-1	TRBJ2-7	CASSARQGNYEQYF
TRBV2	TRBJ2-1	CASSLGRSRWDEQFF
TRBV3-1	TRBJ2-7	CASSQDRGSYEQYF
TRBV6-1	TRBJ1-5	CASSDVGGNQPQHF
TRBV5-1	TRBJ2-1	CASSVVPPYNEQFF
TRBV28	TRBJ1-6	CASSGQGAFSPLHF
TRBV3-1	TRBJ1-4	CASSQVPNEKLFF
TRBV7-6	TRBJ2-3	CASSLATGTSGRPTSTDTQYF
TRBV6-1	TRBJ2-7	CASSSSGLAGTTYEQYF
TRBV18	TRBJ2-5	CASSPKRGGQTQYF
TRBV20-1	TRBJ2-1	CSARDGLGVYNEQFF
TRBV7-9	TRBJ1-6	CASSFRGTENSPLHF
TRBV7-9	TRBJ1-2	CASSGLQGDEGYTF
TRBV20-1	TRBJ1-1	CSALNRGDEAFF
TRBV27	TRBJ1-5	CASSPTVLNQARNQPQHF
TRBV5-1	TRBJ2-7	CASSPRTGNEQYF
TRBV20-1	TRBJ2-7	CSAGYRDLPPYEQYF
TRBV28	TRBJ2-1	CASSIGTGTHNEQFF
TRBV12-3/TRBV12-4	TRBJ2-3	CASSPGTARSTDTQYF